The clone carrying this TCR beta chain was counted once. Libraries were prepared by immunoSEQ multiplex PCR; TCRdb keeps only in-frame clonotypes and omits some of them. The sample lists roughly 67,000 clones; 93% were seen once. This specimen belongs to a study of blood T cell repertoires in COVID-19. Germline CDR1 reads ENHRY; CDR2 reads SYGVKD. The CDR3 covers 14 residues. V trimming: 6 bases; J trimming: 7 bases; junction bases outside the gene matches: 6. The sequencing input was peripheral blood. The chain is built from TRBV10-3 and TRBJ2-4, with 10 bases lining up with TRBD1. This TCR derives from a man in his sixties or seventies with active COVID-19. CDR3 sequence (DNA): TGTGCCATCAGGCGGGACAGGGGTGGGAACATTCAGTACTTC. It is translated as CAIRRDRGGNIQYF.